Below are 3 T cell receptor beta chains sequenced from a single sample in a study of breast tumors, draining lymph nodes, adjacent tissues. TCRdb re-called the multiplex PCR reads through MiXCR, storing one row per CDR3 protein. The sample includes 70,000 or so distinct CDR3 sequences, roughly 40% of them seen just once. Sequencing was performed on breast tumor tissue. The origin of the receptors is a female donor with breast cancer. Some clones in this sample may be carry-over from other donors' samples.

This clonotype was seen a few times. This sequence may be a read error, since a much larger clone differs from it by one base. The chain links TRBV6-5 to TRBJ1-5; 8 bases agree with TRBD1. CDR1 is MNHEY, CDR2 SVGAGI, per germline. The CDR3 extends over 15 amino acids. CDR3 sequence reads: CASSDSGTGNQPQHF. The CDR3 DNA is TGTGCCAGCAGTGACTCCGGGACAGGTAATCAGCCCCAGCATTTT.

At least ten counts were recorded for this clonotype. V usage is TRBV7-8 and J usage is TRBJ2-7; 9 bases fit TRBD1. This CDR3 region has 14 residues. V dropped 3 bases and J dropped 5; count of bases not matched to a gene: 5. Germline CDR1 and CDR2: SGHVS and FQNEAQ. The CDR3 coding sequence is TGTGCCAGCAGCTTGACACAGGGGGCCGACGAGCAGTACTTC. This sequence encodes CASSLTQGADEQYF.

This clonotype was recorded at least ten times. The V and J genes are TRBV14 and TRBJ1-2; 7 positions agree with TRBD1. With 1 base clipped from V and 2 bases from J, the junction kept 1 base outside the gene matches. This CDR3 spans 14 amino acids. Looked up from germline, CDR1 is SGHDN and CDR2 is FVKESK. CDR3 sequence: CASSQGQGNYGYTF. DNA for the CDR3: TGTGCCAGCAGCCAAGGACAGGGAAACTATGGCTACACCTTC.